The rows below give T cell receptor beta chains drawn from one sample of a study of blood T cell repertoires in COVID-19. Profiling relied on immunoSEQ multiplex PCR, and the TCRdb table lists in-frame clones only, not all of them. The profile shows about 500,000 clones, roughly 90% of them singletons. The sample was PBMCs or T cells enriched from blood (not recorded which). The receptors derive from a woman in her late teens or twenties who had recovered from COVID-19. The CDR3 runs from the conserved cysteine through the conserved F or W. D genes are given only for firm matches. Expanded clones get a size class; other rows say once, few or many, or leave the size out.

V gene	J gene	clone size	D gene	CDR3 DNA	CDR3 protein
TRBV28	TRBJ1-2	once	.	TGTGCCAGCAGTATTGGGAGTGGCTACACCTTC	CASSIGSGYTF
TRBV9	TRBJ1-2	.	.	TGTGCCAGCAGCGTAGAGGTCCGACCGCGGACGGGAGGCTACACCTTC	CASSVEVRPRTGGYTF
TRBV11-2	TRBJ2-5	.	.	TGTGCCAGCAGCTTCCTGACAGCCACCCAAGAGACCCAGTACTTC	CASSFLTATQETQYF
TRBV5-6	TRBJ1-2	.	TRBD1	TGTGCCAGCAGCCCGGGTACAGGGGGGGGCTACACCTTC	CASSPGTGGGYTF
TRBV5-4	TRBJ2-7	.	TRBD2	TGTGCCAGCAGCCCGACTAGCGGTTCCTACGAGCAGTACTTC	CASSPTSGSYEQYF
TRBV10-3	TRBJ2-3	few	TRBD1	TGTGCCATCAGTGAGTCCGGCCGGACAGGGGCTGGGGATACGCAGTATTTT	CAISESGRTGAGDTQYF
TRBV7-9	TRBJ2-7	.	TRBD1	TGTGCCAGCAGCTACGAGACAGGGCTCGAGCAGTACTTC	CASSYETGLEQYF
TRBV30	TRBJ2-2	once	.	TGTGCCTGGAGTGTAGGACACGGAGATCCACTCCCGAACACCGGGGAGCTGTTTTTT	CAWSVGHGDPLPNTGELFF
TRBV11-2	TRBJ2-1	.	.	TGTGCCAGCAGCGGCGCAGGTGGCGCCTCTGAGGAGCAGTTCTTC	CASSGAGGASEEQFF
TRBV3-1/TRBV3-2	TRBJ2-5	few	TRBD1	TGTGCCAGCAGCCTCCGGACAGGCTTCCAAGAGACCCAGTACTTC	CASSLRTGFQETQYF
TRBV5-8	TRBJ1-2	.	.	TGTGCCAGCAGCTTAGGGGCTTACTATGGCTACACCTTC	CASSLGAYYGYTF
TRBV20-1	TRBJ2-7	.	.	TGCAGTGCTAGAGGGGGGGACGAGCAGTACTTC	CSARGGDEQYF
TRBV2	TRBJ2-5	once	TRBD1	TGTGCCAGCAGTGGGGCAGGGGGCTATCAAGAGACCCAGTACTTC	CASSGAGGYQETQYF
TRBV28	TRBJ1-5	.	.	TGTGCCAGCACCACGGGGGGGGCCCCGGTCCTTAATCAGCCCCAGCATTTT	CASTTGGAPVLNQPQHF
TRBV7-8	TRBJ2-7	.	.	TGTGCCAGCAGCTTAGCGCGGGGACCGCACTACGAGCAGTACTTC	CASSLARGPHYEQYF
TRBV2	TRBJ2-5	.	.	TGTGCCAGCAGCTTAGGGGGACACCCCCAAGAGACCCAGTACTTC	CASSLGGHPQETQYF
TRBV2	TRBJ2-1	.	.	TGTGCCAGCAGGGGAGACGGCTATGAGCAGTTCTTC	CASRGDGYEQFF
TRBV6-6	TRBJ1-2	.	.	TGTGCCAGCACTCTAACAGCTAACTATGGCTACACCTTC	CASTLTANYGYTF
TRBV14	TRBJ2-7	.	TRBD2	TGTGCCAGCAGCCAAGGTAGCGGGGGTCTCTACGAGCAGTACTTC	CASSQGSGGLYEQYF
TRBV24-1	TRBJ2-5	.	TRBD1	TGTGCCACCAGTGACGTACCGGGACAGGGGAGGGAGACCCAGTACTTC	CATSDVPGQGRETQYF
TRBV30	TRBJ1-6	.	.	TGTGCCTGGAAAAAGGACAGCAGCTTAAATTCACCCCTCCACTTT	CAWKKDSSLNSPLHF
TRBV5-1	TRBJ1-6	.	.	TGCGCCAGCAGCTCGCAACCCGGGACTACGAATTCACCCCTCCACTTT	CASSSQPGTTNSPLHF
TRBV28	TRBJ1-1	.	TRBD1	TGTGCCAGCAGATCTATACAGGGGGTCGCTGAAGCTTTCTTT	CASRSIQGVAEAFF
TRBV19	TRBJ1-5	.	TRBD1	TGTGCCAGTAGGACAAACCCCGGGACAGCCATCCGTCAGCATTTT	CASRTNPGTAIRQHF
TRBV5-1	TRBJ2-3	.	TRBD2	TGCGCCAGCAGCTTAGGACTAGACCCCACAGATACGCAGTATTTT	CASSLGLDPTDTQYF
TRBV7-9	TRBJ1-1	.	.	TGTGCCAGCAGCTTGTCCACACTGAACACTGAAGCTTTCTTT	CASSLSTLNTEAFF
TRBV5-1	TRBJ2-3	.	.	TGCGCCAGCAGCTTGGTCGGGGCAGATACGCAGTATTTT	CASSLVGADTQYF
TRBV5-6	TRBJ1-2	.	.	TGTGCCAGCAGCCAGAATGGGGGCGGTGACTATGGCTACACCTTC	CASSQNGGGDYGYTF
TRBV30	TRBJ1-2	.	.	TGTGCCTGGACCCGCGGGGCTGCGAGCTATGGCTACACCTTC	CAWTRGAASYGYTF
TRBV28	TRBJ2-1	.	.	TGTGCCAGCGCCCTTCTAAACAATGAGCAGTTCTTC	CASALLNNEQFF
TRBV28	TRBJ1-1	.	.	TGTGCCAGCAGTTTCTTCCGGGACACTGAAGCTTTCTTT	CASSFFRDTEAFF
TRBV19	TRBJ2-7	.	.	TGTGCCAGTAGTCCCACAGGGCTCGACTCCTACGAGCAGTACTTC	CASSPTGLDSYEQYF
TRBV7-8	TRBJ2-7	.	TRBD2	TGTGCCAGCAGCTTAGTAGCGGGGGTTGCCGAGCAGTACTTC	CASSLVAGVAEQYF
TRBV12-5	TRBJ2-7	.	TRBD1	TGTGCTAGTGGTTTTATCGGGACAGTCACCTACGAGCAGTACTTC	CASGFIGTVTYEQYF
TRBV7-3	TRBJ2-1	.	TRBD2	TGTGCCAGCAGCCCGGGGGGGCCCAGCTCCTACAATGAGCAGTTCTTC	CASSPGGPSSYNEQFF
TRBV4-1	TRBJ1-3	.	.	TGCGCCAGCAGCCAAGGGGCGCAGGGAATAGTAGCTGGAAACACCATATATTTT	CASSQGAQGIVAGNTIYF
TRBV4-1	TRBJ1-6	once	TRBD1	TGCGCCAGCAGCCAAGGAGGACAGGGCCATTCACCCCTCCACTTT	CASSQGGQGHSPLHF
TRBV5-1	TRBJ2-2	.	TRBD2	TGCGCCAGCAGCTTGGTTGCGGGGGAGGACACCGGGGAGCTGTTTTTT	CASSLVAGEDTGELFF
TRBV12-2	TRBJ2-7	.	.	.	CASRWGQGTHLYEQYF
TRBV20-1	TRBJ2-7	.	.	TGCAGTGCTAGTTCAAAGGAGTCCTACGAGCAGTACTTC	CSASSKESYEQYF
TRBV5-8	TRBJ1-1	few	.	TGTGCCAGCAGCTTTAACCGAGACACTGAAGCTTTCTTT	CASSFNRDTEAFF
TRBV11-2	TRBJ1-2	.	.	TGTGCCAGCAGCCCTACCGGGGGGGTCATCCTATCTAACTATGGCTACACCTTC	CASSPTGGVILSNYGYTF
TRBV10-3	TRBJ2-3	.	TRBD2	TGTGCCATCAGTCCTTACCCCGCTAGCGGAAATTCAGGAACGCAGTATTTT	CAISPYPASGNSGTQYF
TRBV3-1/TRBV3-2	TRBJ2-7	few	.	TGTGCCAGCAGCCAAGAGGGGAGTCTTCCTCCGTACTTC	CASSQEGSLPPYF
TRBV18	TRBJ2-7	.	TRBD1	TGTGCCAGCTCACCCGGACAGGGCGTTGGCTACGAGCAGTACTTC	CASSPGQGVGYEQYF
TRBV10-2	TRBJ2-3	few	.	TGCGCCAGCAGCGGCCACAGAGATACGCAGTATTTT	CASSGHRDTQYF
TRBV9	TRBJ1-6	.	.	TGTGCCAGCAGCGAACGAGGGGACACCGGATCACCCCTCCACTTT	CASSERGDTGSPLHF
TRBV18	TRBJ2-7	.	TRBD2	TGTGCCAGCTCGATCTTAGCGGGGGGAATGACCTACGAGCAGTACTTC	CASSILAGGMTYEQYF
TRBV19	TRBJ2-7	few	.	TGTGCCAGTAGCCCAACAGGTTTACTCTACGAGCAGTACTTC	CASSPTGLLYEQYF
TRBV5-1	TRBJ1-4	.	TRBD1	TGCGCCAGCAGCTTGGGGGGGACAGGCCCCTTTAATGAAAAACTGTTTTTT	CASSLGGTGPFNEKLFF
TRBV19	TRBJ1-1	.	TRBD1	TGTGCCAGTAGTATCCAAGGGGGCCTCATGAACACTGAAGCTTTCTTT	CASSIQGGLMNTEAFF
TRBV5-1	TRBJ1-1	.	.	TGCGCCAGCAGCTTGTGGGGCTGGGGGGACTCTGAAGCTTTCTTT	CASSLWGWGDSEAFF